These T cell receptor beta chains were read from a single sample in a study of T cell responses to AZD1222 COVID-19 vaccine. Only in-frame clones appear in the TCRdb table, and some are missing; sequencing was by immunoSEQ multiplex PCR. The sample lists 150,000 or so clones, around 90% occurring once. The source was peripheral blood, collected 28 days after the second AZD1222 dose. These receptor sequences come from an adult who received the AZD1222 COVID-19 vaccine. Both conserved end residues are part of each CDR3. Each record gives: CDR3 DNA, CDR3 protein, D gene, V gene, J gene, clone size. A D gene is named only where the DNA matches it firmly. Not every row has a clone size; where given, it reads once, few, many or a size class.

DNA: TGTGCCAGCTCATTAGGACAGGGGAGGGATCAGCCCCAGCATTTT; CDR3: CASSLGQGRDQPQHF; D: TRBD1; V: TRBV18; J: TRBJ1-5; size: few
DNA: TGTGCCAGCAGTTACTCGTACAGGGGTTCGGATACGCAGTATTTT; CDR3: CASSYSYRGSDTQYF; D: TRBD1; V: TRBV6-5; J: TRBJ2-3; size: -
DNA: TGTGCCAGCAGCTTGGACAGGGGCCATAATTCACCCCTCCACTTT; CDR3: CASSLDRGHNSPLHF; D: TRBD1; V: TRBV5-6; J: TRBJ1-6; size: -
DNA: TGTGCCAGTAGAACCGGAACAGGGGGGAATCAGCCCCAGCATTTT; CDR3: CASRTGTGGNQPQHF; D: TRBD1; V: TRBV19; J: TRBJ1-5; size: -
DNA: TGTGCCAGCAGCGCCGGGACAGGGAGCGGAGAGACCCAGTACTTC; CDR3: CASSAGTGSGETQYF; D: TRBD1; V: TRBV6-5; J: TRBJ2-5; size: -
DNA: TGTGCCAGCAGCCAAGGGACCCCCGGGGAGCTGTTTTTT; CDR3: CASSQGTPGELFF; D: -; V: TRBV3-1/TRBV3-2; J: TRBJ2-2; size: -
DNA: TGCGCCAGCAGCTTGGGGACGGGGGGCTCGAATACGCAGTATTTT; CDR3: CASSLGTGGSNTQYF; D: -; V: TRBV5-1; J: TRBJ2-3; size: -
DNA: TGTGCCAGCAGTGATCTAGCGGGGGGCACGGCAGATACGCAGTATTTT; CDR3: CASSDLAGGTADTQYF; D: TRBD2; V: TRBV2; J: TRBJ2-3; size: -
DNA: TGTGCCAGCAGCTTGGGGATCTCGGAAGGCTACACCTTC; CDR3: CASSLGISEGYTF; D: -; V: TRBV5-6; J: TRBJ1-2; size: -
DNA: TGTGCCAGCAGCCGTCGGCAGGACAATGTTCTAGCCAAAAACATTCAGTACTTC; CDR3: CASSRRQDNVLAKNIQYF; D: -; V: TRBV21-1; J: TRBJ2-4; size: -
DNA: TGTGCCAGCAGCCCCTTGGGGGGAGCCTGGGTGTTC; CDR3: CASSPLGGAWVF; D: -; V: TRBV7-3; J: TRBJ2-7; size: once
DNA: TGTGCCACCAGTGACCTGACAGATACTGGAAACACCATATATTTT; CDR3: CATSDLTDTGNTIYF; D: -; V: TRBV24-1; J: TRBJ1-3; size: -
DNA: TGTGCCAGCAGCTTAGTGGGGGGTTTGGGTATGCCGTTGGGGGAAAAACTGTTTTTT; CDR3: CASSLVGGLGMPLGEKLFF; D: -; V: TRBV7-2; J: TRBJ1-4; size: -
DNA: TGTGCCAGCACCCCAGGGGGGGGTTGCGGCTACACCTTC; CDR3: CASTPGGGCGYTF; D: -; V: TRBV21-1; J: TRBJ1-2; size: -
DNA: TGTGCCAGCAGCTTTGGCGGGACACCTCCCTACGAGCAGTACTTC; CDR3: CASSFGGTPPYEQYF; D: -; V: TRBV7-2; J: TRBJ2-7; size: -
DNA: TGTGCCAGCAGTGAACAGGGGGCGATTGGTCAGCCCCAGCATTTT; CDR3: CASSEQGAIGQPQHF; D: TRBD1; V: TRBV2; J: TRBJ1-5; size: -
DNA: TGCGCCAGCAGCTCGGGGACAGGAGGGACCCAGCCCCAGCATTTT; CDR3: CASSSGTGGTQPQHF; D: TRBD1; V: TRBV5-1; J: TRBJ1-5; size: -
DNA: TGTGCCAGCAGCCGAAGAGAGGGTTCCCACGAGCAGTACTTC; CDR3: CASSRREGSHEQYF; D: -; V: TRBV14; J: TRBJ2-7; size: -
DNA: TGTGCCAGTAGTACCGGAGAGGTCGGTGAAAAACTGTTTTTT; CDR3: CASSTGEVGEKLFF; D: -; V: TRBV19; J: TRBJ1-4; size: -
DNA: TGCGCCAGCAGCGCCGAGGGGGGAACTTTTACAATGAACACTGAAGCTTTCTTT; CDR3: CASSAEGGTFTMNTEAFF; D: -; V: TRBV5-1; J: TRBJ1-1; size: -
DNA: TGTGCCAGCAGCTATCCCCTAGCGGGAGCATCCCCAGATACGCAGTATTTT; CDR3: CASSYPLAGASPDTQYF; D: TRBD2; V: TRBV7-2; J: TRBJ2-3; size: -
DNA: TGTGCCAGCAGTTTTCGGCGGGGTACGGGGGCAGATACGCAGTATTTT; CDR3: CASSFRRGTGADTQYF; D: -; V: TRBV28; J: TRBJ2-3; size: -
DNA: TGCAGTGCTAGCACGCTCGAGCAGTACTTC; CDR3: CSASTLEQYF; D: -; V: TRBV20-1; J: TRBJ2-7; size: few
DNA: TGCAGTGCTAGTTCAGCTAGTACTTCCATAGTCTCTGGAAACACCATATATTTT; CDR3: CSASSASTSIVSGNTIYF; D: -; V: TRBV20-1; J: TRBJ1-3; size: -
DNA: TGTGCCAACAGCTTAGCCATGGGGGGAGAGACCCAGTACTTC; CDR3: CANSLAMGGETQYF; D: -; V: TRBV11-1; J: TRBJ2-5; size: -
DNA: TGTGCTGTTCAGGGCGGGGAGGGTTCACCCCTCCACTTT; CDR3: CAVQGGEGSPLHF; D: -; V: TRBV10-3; J: TRBJ1-6; size: -
DNA: TGTGCCAGCAGTCGACAGGGGATAACCTACGAGCAGTACTTC; CDR3: CASSRQGITYEQYF; D: TRBD1; V: TRBV2; J: TRBJ2-7; size: -
DNA: TGTGCCAGCAGTTTATCACAGGGGGCGCGAGGAAGCGAAAAACTGTTTTTT; CDR3: CASSLSQGARGSEKLFF; D: TRBD1; V: TRBV27; J: TRBJ1-4; size: -
DNA: TGTGCCAGCAGTTCACGCCAATGGGAGACCCAGTACTTC; CDR3: CASSSRQWETQYF; D: -; V: TRBV6-5; J: TRBJ2-5; size: -
DNA: TGTGCCAGCAGGGACCAGGGACGCGAGACCCAGTACTTC; CDR3: CASRDQGRETQYF; D: -; V: TRBV28; J: TRBJ2-5; size: -
DNA: TGTGCCAGTAGTACACCACAGGCCCTAGTTGGAAACACCATATATTTT; CDR3: CASSTPQALVGNTIYF; D: -; V: TRBV19; J: TRBJ1-3; size: -
DNA: TGCGCCAGCAGCCAAGTTCCCTTAGACGGGAACTATGGCTACACCTTC; CDR3: CASSQVPLDGNYGYTF; D: -; V: TRBV4-1; J: TRBJ1-2; size: -
DNA: TGTGCCAGCAGCTTGGGTAGGTTCTCCTACGAGCAGTACTTC; CDR3: CASSLGRFSYEQYF; D: -; V: TRBV5-6; J: TRBJ2-7; size: few
DNA: TGTGCCAGCAGCGTGGGCGGGAGTGGGAGCTACAATGAGCAGTTCTTC; CDR3: CASSVGGSGSYNEQFF; D: TRBD2; V: TRBV9; J: TRBJ2-1; size: -
DNA: TGTGCCAGCAGTTCCCACTACGAGCAGTACTTC; CDR3: CASSSHYEQYF; D: -; V: TRBV12-3/TRBV12-4; J: TRBJ2-7; size: few
DNA: TGTGCCAGCAGTTTGGGAGGGTTAGGATTTTATGGCTACACCTTC; CDR3: CASSLGGLGFYGYTF; D: -; V: TRBV27; J: TRBJ1-2; size: -
DNA: TGTGCCATCAAGGGACACGGAACCTACGAGCAGTACTTC; CDR3: CAIKGHGTYEQYF; D: -; V: TRBV10-3; J: TRBJ2-7; size: -
DNA: TGTGCCAGCAGTGACCCCCCTCCGTCAAATCAGCCCCAGCATTTT; CDR3: CASSDPPPSNQPQHF; D: -; V: TRBV27; J: TRBJ1-5; size: -
DNA: TGTGCCAGCAGCCAAAGGATATCCGGGACAGGGGGCGATACGCAGTATTTT; CDR3: CASSQRISGTGGDTQYF; D: TRBD1; V: TRBV3-1/TRBV3-2; J: TRBJ2-3; size: -